One and the same sample provided the 26 T cell receptor beta chains below, sequenced in a study of blood T cells in healthy people across ages (dated by TCRdb to between 2014 and 2016). Receptor libraries were prepared by 5' RACE. Instrument used: Illumina HiSeq 2500. A second PCR of roughly 7 to 11 cycles was run with a J-beta primer mix and a sample-barcoded 5' primer. TCRdb passed the public sequencing reads through fastp at Q25 and MiXCR, retaining productive beta sequences. Each CDR3 protein gets just one entry, which takes the most common genes and DNA from the rows behind it. The sample table contains 1.5 million to 2 million distinct CDR3 sequences; only one count was recorded for approximately 50% of them. Of the sample, around 2.1% falls within the top ten clones. Sequencing used blood. These receptors originate from a middle-aged woman in good health.

Concerning this clonotype itself: Compared with germline, one end of the junction differs, possibly owing to a read error. V gene TRBV7-2 combines with J gene TRBJ2-5; unclear D gene. The CDR3 length is 13 residues. CDR1 and CDR2 from the germline V gene are SGHTA and FQGNSA. The CDR3 bases are TGTGTCAGCAGCTTAGTCGCCGGGGAGACCCAGTACTTC. It codes for CVSSLVAGETQYF.

This clonotype was recorded a few times. The CDR3 DNA reads TGTGCCATCAGTGAGTGGGGGACAGGTTTGGACAATGAGCAGTTCTTC. Its translation is CAISEWGTGLDNEQFF. The gene calls are TRBV10-3 and TRBJ2-1; 8 positions match TRBD1. CDR1 is ENHRY, CDR2 SYGVKD, per germline. The V gene end was trimmed by 1 base and the J gene end by 5 bases; junction bases not matched to a gene: 7. The CDR3 runs to 16 residues.

V is TRBV6-5 and J is TRBJ2-1, with unresolved D. With 5 bases removed from V and 7 bases from J, the gap between germline ends came to 15 bases. Germline CDR1 reads MNHEY; CDR2 reads SVGAGI. The CDR3 spans 14 residues. CDR3 DNA: TGTGCCAGCAGTGACGGTGGAGTGAATAATGAGCAGTTCTTC. Its translation: CASSDGGVNNEQFF.

The sample holds a few counts of this clonotype. The gene calls are TRBV20-1 and TRBJ2-1; 11 bases are shared with TRBD2. V shed 2 bases, J shed 8 bases, and the junction held 5 bases outside the gene matches. Germline CDR1 and CDR2: DFQATT and SNEGSKA (reference sequence). The CDR3 has 14 amino acids. The CDR3 sequence is CSARPSGGYYEQFF. DNA for the CDR3: TGCAGTGCTAGACCTAGCGGGGGGTATTATGAGCAGTTCTTC.

The J gene is TRBJ2-5, the V gene TRBV6-2 or TRBV6-3; D is unresolved. Germline V gene data show CDR1 as MNHEY and CDR2 as SVGEGT. This CDR3 region has 14 residues. Trimming took off 2 bases at V and 3 bases at J, with 10 bases between the two ends. CDR3 bases: TGTGCCAGCAGTTACCGACGTAAAGAAGAGACCCAGTACTTC. Its translation is CASSYRRKEETQYF.

V gene TRBV28 combines with J gene TRBJ1-2; TRBD1 aligns across 10 bases. This CDR3 has 19 residues. Germline CDR1 reads MDHEN; CDR2 reads SYDVKM. Unmatched junction bases numbered 16, after V lost 5 bases and J lost 1 base. In nucleotides, the CDR3 is TGTGCCAGCAGTAGGGTGATAAGAGGGACAGGGGATCTTAACTATGGCTACACCTTC. It codes for CASSRVIRGTGDLNYGYTF.

This rearrangement joins TRBV13 to TRBJ2-5; weak D call: TRBD2 (6 bases). The CDR3 runs 15 residues. The V gene's germline CDR1 is PRHDT and CDR2 FYEKMQ (reference sequence). Trimming removed 5 bases from V and 4 bases from J, with 17 bases in between. CDR3 DNA: TGTGCCAGCAGCCCTACGGAGGGGACTCGAGAGACCCAGTACTTC. As protein: CASSPTEGTRETQYF.

The rearrangement links TRBV5-6 to TRBJ2-3, with D hard to call. The CDR3 runs 15 residues. Trimming took 2 bases from V and 3 from J, leaving 13 bases between them. Per the germline V gene, CDR1 is SGHDT and CDR2 is YYEEEE. For the CDR3, the DNA is TGTGCCAGCAGCTTTTTACAGCTTTTGACAGATACGCAGTATTTT. Encoded protein: CASSFLQLLTDTQYF.

This chain connects TRBV6-1 to TRBJ1-6; D call uncertain. Germline V lookup: CDR1 MNHNS, CDR2 SASEGT. The ends were cut back, 6 bases at V and 7 bases at J, with 19 bases in the middle. There are 16 residues in the CDR3. CDR3 protein: CASRGPSNLGNSPLHF. In nucleotides, the CDR3 is TGTGCCAGCAGAGGCCCAAGCAACCTTGGGAATTCACCCCTCCACTTT.

CDR3 in amino acids: CASSLVRVEDGEQYF. The CDR3 DNA sequence: TGTGCCAGCAGCTTAGTGAGGGTTGAAGACGGCGAGCAGTACTTC. The chain joins TRBV7-8 to TRBJ2-7, with D possibly being TRBD2 (5 bases). The V end was cut by 1 base, the J end by 6 bases, with 16 bases between. Per the germline V gene, CDR1 is SGHVS and CDR2 is FQNEAQ. The CDR3 contains 15 residues.

As for this clonotype: Relative to the germline gene, one junction end is altered; a read error may explain this. The chain uses TRBV18 and TRBJ1-5, with D uncertain. CDR1 is KGHSH and CDR2 is LQKENI in the germline V gene. This CDR3 region has 17 residues. The CDR3 sequence is CASSPRPEIQDNRPQHF. Written as DNA, the CDR3 is TGTGCCAGCTCTCCCCGACCGGAAATTCAGGATAATCGGCCCCAGCATTTT.

V is TRBV5-5 and J is TRBJ1-1; D is unresolved. Trimming left V 4 bases short and J 3 bases short, with 19 bases between. The CDR3 contains 16 residues. The V gene's germline CDR1 is SGHKS and CDR2 YYEKEE (reference sequence). CDR3 nucleotides: TGTGCCAGCAGCCCCCAAGGTTGGGGAATATACACTGAAGCTTTCTTT. It is translated as CASSPQGWGIYTEAFF.

For this clonotype: A read error may account for a junction end that differs from germline. The gene calls are TRBV4-2 and TRBJ2-6; perhaps D is TRBD1 or TRBD2 (5 bases each). The CDR3 runs to 15 residues. CDR1 LGHNA and CDR2 YNFKEQ come from the germline V gene. This CDR3 reads CASSQDGVGANALTF. The CDR3, as DNA: TGTGCCAGCAGCCAAGACGGGGTCGGGGCCAACGCCCTGACTTTC.

The gene calls are TRBV7-9 and TRBJ2-1, with 12 bases matching TRBD2. CDR3 size: 14 residues. CDR1 is SEHNR and CDR2 is FQNEAQ in the germline V gene (reference sequence). Trimming removed 7 bases from V and 6 bases from J; junction bases left unmatched: 4. Here the CDR3 DNA reads TGTGCCAGCACCGCTAGCGGGGGGGGCAATGAGCAGTTCTTC. It encodes CASTASGGGNEQFF.

This clonotype was seen a handful of times. This rearrangement joins TRBV7-9 to TRBJ2-1; D gene ambiguous. CDR1 SEHNR and CDR2 FQNEAQ come from the germline V gene (reference sequence). The V end lost 5 bases, the J end lost 13 bases, and 15 bases lay between the germline ends. The CDR3 is 12 residues long. CDR3: CASSPTGVPQFF. In DNA form, the CDR3 reads TGTGCCAGCAGCCCCACCGGTGTACCTCAGTTCTTC.

The gene calls are TRBV7-6 and TRBJ2-1; 7 bases map to TRBD2. Germline V gene data show CDR1 as SGHVS and CDR2 as FNYEAQ. There are 14 residues in the CDR3. Trimming cost V 5 bases and J 5 bases; bases outside gene matches: 6. CDR3 sequence (DNA): TGTGCCAGCAGCAACGCTGGGACTAACAATGAGCAGTTCTTC. It specifies CASSNAGTNNEQFF.

This clonotype was detected only a few times. V gene TRBV5-1 combines with J gene TRBJ2-5, with D possibly matching TRBD2 (5 bases). CDR3 length: 14 residues. V lost 4 bases, J lost 4 bases, and 14 bases lay in between. Per germline, CDR1 SGHRS and CDR2 YFSETQ. CDR3: CASSPWGERETQYF. Written as DNA, the CDR3 is TGCGCCAGCAGCCCTTGGGGAGAGAGAGAGACCCAGTACTTC.

This chain joins TRBV28 and TRBJ2-6; D possibly corresponds to TRBD1 (6 bases). Between the trimmed V and J ends, which lost 2 bases and 2 bases, there was a span of 13 bases. The V gene's germline CDR1 is MDHEN and CDR2 SYDVKM. The CDR3 is made up of 17 amino acids. In DNA, the CDR3 is TGTGCCAGCAGTTTACCACAGGGATTAGCTGGGGCCAACGTCCTGACTTTC. The encoded protein is CASSLPQGLAGANVLTF. The variable domain in full, completed from reference TRBV28 and TRBJ2-6, reads DVKVTQSSRYLVKRTGEKVFLECVQDMDHENMFWYRQDPGLGLRLIYFSYDVKMKEKGDIPEGYSVSREKKERFSLILESASTNQTSMYLCASSLPQGLAGANVLTFGAGSRLTVL.

The V and J genes are TRBV5-6 and TRBJ2-2; 8 bases fit TRBD1. The ends lost 4 bases at V and 3 bases at J; junction bases unmatched: 5. Germline CDR1 SGHDT, CDR2 YYEEEE. This CDR3 comprises 15 residues. CDR3 coding DNA: TGTGCCAGCAGCGCCGGACAGGGCGACACCGGGGAGCTGTTTTTT. It translates to CASSAGQGDTGELFF. The full variable domain, its missing parts supplied by reference TRBV5-6 and TRBJ2-2, is DAGVTQSPTHLIKTRGQQVTLRCSPKSGHDTVSWYQQALGQGPQFIFQYYEEEERQRGNFPDRFSGHQFPNYSSELNVNALLLGDSALYLCASSAGQGDTGELFFGEGSRLTVL.

The sample holds a few counts of this clonotype. CDR3 region: CASSYSRTGDTYEQYF. CDR3 bases: TGTGCCAGCAGTTACTCCAGGACAGGGGATACTTACGAGCAGTACTTC. The genes are TRBV6-5 and TRBJ2-7, with 9 positions matching TRBD1. The CDR3 loop spans 16 amino acids. Germline V gene lookup returns CDR1 MNHEY and CDR2 SVGAGI. V lost 0 bases and J lost 4; bases outside the gene matches: 7.

This clonotype has a handful of counts. This chain links TRBV6-1 with TRBJ2-7; D ambiguous. The CDR3 sequence is 13 residues long. V was trimmed by 1 base and J by 3 bases, leaving 7 bases between them. The V gene's germline CDR1 is MNHNS and CDR2 SASEGT. In DNA, the CDR3 is TGTGCCAGCAGTGAAGGAAGTTTCTACGAGCAGTACTTC. It is translated as CASSEGSFYEQYF.

This clonotype was counted ten times or more. The junction differs from germline at one of its ends, possibly a read error. The chain has TRBV4-2 and TRBJ2-5; maybe TRBD2 (5 bases). Germline V gives CDR1 LGHNA, CDR2 YNFKEQ. The CDR3 has 13 residues. CDR3 bases: TGCGCCAGCAGCCAAGATACTAGGGAGACCCAGTACTTC. Its protein is CASSQDTRETQYF.

The V gene is TRBV7-6, the J gene TRBJ2-7; D is undetermined. Between the trimmed V and J ends, which lost 5 bases and 2 bases, there was a span of 13 bases. The germline gives CDR1 SGHVS, CDR2 FNYEAQ. This CDR3 has 14 amino acids. In DNA, the CDR3 is TGTGCCAGCAGCCCCCTCCCTGGGGCCTACGAGCAGTACTTC. It translates to CASSPLPGAYEQYF.

The chain uses TRBV20-1 and TRBJ2-3; TRBD2 aligns across 15 bases. In germline, CDR1 is DFQATT, CDR2 SNEGSKA (reference sequence). This CDR3 has 17 residues. V lost 5 bases, J lost 2 bases, and 8 bases stayed unmatched. CDR3 amino acids: CSAGGGTSGGPTDTQYF. DNA for the CDR3: TGCAGTGCTGGGGGGGGGACTAGCGGGGGGCCCACAGATACGCAGTATTTT.

This clonotype was counted only a few times. The chain has TRBV9 and TRBJ2-3; weak D call: TRBD2 (5 bases). Deletions cut 2 bases from V and 2 bases from J, with 9 bases between. CDR3 length: 14 residues. The germline gives CDR1 SGDLS, CDR2 YYNGEE. CDR3: CASSVTGYTDTQYF. The CDR3 DNA follows: TGTGCCAGCAGCGTCACGGGGTACACAGATACGCAGTATTTT.

This clonotype was seen more than once but under ten times. The chain is built from TRBV7-2 and TRBJ1-2; TRBD1 might be the D (5 bases). This CDR3 spans 16 amino acids. Germline-derived CDR1 and CDR2 are SGHTA and FQGNSA. The germline V and J ends were trimmed by 2 bases and 4 bases, with 17 bases remaining between them. The CDR3 nucleotides are TGTGCCAGCAGCTTACAAGCCGGGGCGGGCAGCTATGGCTACACCTTC. This sequence encodes CASSLQAGAGSYGYTF. Full variable domain (rest looked up from reference TRBV7-2 and TRBJ1-2): GAGVSQSPSNKVTEKGKDVELRCDPISGHTALYWYRQSLGQGLEFLIYFQGNSAPDKSGLPSDRFSAERTGGSVSTLTIQRTQQEDSAVYLCASSLQAGAGSYGYTFGSGTRLTVV.